This T cell receptor beta chain was identified in a study of persistence of HIV-infected CD4 T cells. Study summary: Isolated cells were CMV- and HIV-1 Gag-responding CD4+ T cells. Donors had been on suppressive ART for a median of 8 years. Findings and caveats of the study: Bulk TCR data could not be restricted to HIV-1-infected CMV-responding cells.

For this clone: Its antigen is undetermined.

V was pared by 2 bases and J by 2 bases, with 11 bases between. Germline V gene sequence: CDR1 SGHNT, CDR2 YYREEE (reference sequence). There are 15 residues in the CDR3. Lysates of CMV-infected fibroblasts at 10 ug/mL stimulated these cells. CD40L/CD69 double-negative CD45RO-high memory CD4+ T cells were collected. Inclusion required CMV-positive serology and CD4+ counts above 400 cells/uL. Sequencing used immunoSEQ version 4 in survey mode. Method: immunoSEQ multiplex PCR; TCRdb's copy keeps in-frame clones and lacks some. The repertoire holds more than 45,000 clones, with over 70% as singletons. The chain uses TRBV5-4 and TRBJ1-5; D is perhaps TRBD1 (6 bases). Material: CD4+ T cells sorted from PBMCs after roughly 19-hour stimulation, obtained from a patient who received antiretroviral therapy. The TCR was taken from an adult man with HIV who was CMV-seropositive. For the CDR3, the DNA is TGTGCCAGCAGCTTAGGGGGTCCGGGCAATCAGCCCCAGCATTTT. Encoded protein: CASSLGGPGNQPQHF.